The present TCR beta chain was sequenced within a study of T-cell memory formation after mild COVID-19. The overall study: Largely donor-specific sequence clusters came from two donors.

Findings of the study overall: The main location of contracting CD4+ clones was CM and EM, and that of contracting CD8+ clones was EMRA. A second wave expanding day 15 to 37 was CD4+-biased; contracting clones were balanced.

The V gene lost 5 bases and the J gene lost 2 bases, with 16 bases spanning the gap. This CDR3 comprises 15 residues. Germline values: CDR1 SEHNR, CDR2 FQNEAQ (reference sequence). This clonotype was seen just once. Its target is unknown. TCR alpha and TCR beta cDNA libraries carrying sample barcodes and UMIs came from 5'RACE with constant-segment primers. TCRdb redid the calling of the 5' RACE reads with MiXCR, one entry per CDR3 protein. The sample has about 400,000 distinct CDR3 sequences, around an eighth seen once. This chain uses TRBV7-9 with TRBJ2-7; a weak D match, TRBD2 (6 bases). This clonotype originated in a man younger than 30 who had mild COVID-19 (a few samples of this study predate the infection). Cell type and time point are not known. Sequenced input: PBMCs or a T cell subset sorted from them (not recorded which). CDR3 residues: CASSLRGAATYEQYV. The CDR3 coding sequence is TGTGCCAGCAGCCTCCGCGGGGCAGCCACCTACGAGCAGTACGTC.